This is a list of T cell receptor beta chains from one sample in a study of T cells after yellow fever vaccination. In TCRdb, the 5' RACE reads were re-called with MiXCR into one record per CDR3 protein. The table has some 73,000 distinct CDR3 sequences, about 7.7% seen once. The sequences come from CD8+ T cells sorted from PBMCs, collected on the day of the yellow fever booster vaccination. The source of these receptors is a man aged 30-40 years who received the YFV17D yellow fever vaccine. CDR3s include the opening cysteine and the closing phenylalanine or tryptophan. A D gene is named only where the DNA matches it firmly. Part of the rows lack a size; the others show once, few, many or a class for expanded clones.

TRBJ2-7,many,NA,TRBV6-5,CAGLEGGDYEQYF,TGTGCCGGCCTCGAGGGGGGGGACTACGAGCAGTACTTC
TRBJ2-7,many,TRBD2,TRBV29-1,CSVEGDLAGKVDEQYF,TGCAGCGTTGAGGGCGACTTAGCGGGAAAGGTGGACGAGCAGTACTTC
TRBJ2-1,few,NA,TRBV11-2,CASSLKSESYNEQFF,TGTGCCAGCAGCTTAAAGTCCGAATCCTACAATGAGCAGTTCTTC
TRBJ2-3,NA,TRBD2,TRBV20-1,CSGSPLAVTDTQYF,TGCAGTGGCAGTCCACTAGCGGTCACAGATACGCAGTATTTT
TRBJ2-7,many,TRBD2,TRBV27,CASAPGGSYEQYF,TGTGCCAGCGCTCCCGGCGGGAGCTACGAGCAGTACTTC
TRBJ2-1,NA,TRBD1,TRBV29-1,CSVSLGQGANEQFF,TGCAGCGTTAGTCTCGGACAGGGGGCAAATGAGCAGTTCTTC
TRBJ2-1,few,TRBD2,TRBV7-3,CASSPGGGDSYNEQFF,TGTGCCAGCAGTCCCGGCGGGGGAGACTCCTACAATGAGCAGTTCTTC
TRBJ1-4,few,NA,TRBV25-1,CASSEFGLDGEKLFF,TGTGCCAGCAGTGAATTCGGTTTAGACGGGGAAAAACTGTTTTTT
TRBJ2-3,NA,NA,TRBV6-5,CASSYSKSRGPDTQYF,TGTGCCAGCAGTTACTCTAAAAGTCGGGGCCCAGATACGCAGTATTTT
TRBJ2-7,few,TRBD2,TRBV9,CASSPGLAGGAQYF,TGTGCCAGCAGCCCGGGACTAGCGGGAGGGGCGCAGTACTTC
TRBJ2-1,few,TRBD2,TRBV20-1,CSALAGGPGEQFF,TGCAGTGCTCTAGCGGGAGGGCCAGGTGAGCAGTTCTTC
TRBJ2-7,many,NA,TRBV9,CASSPAGYEQYF,TGTGCCAGCAGCCCCGCGGGCTACGAGCAGTACTTC
TRBJ2-7,few,NA,TRBV12-3/TRBV12-4,CASSISEGIYEQYF,TGTGCCAGCAGTATTTCCGAGGGGATCTACGAGCAGTACTTC
TRBJ2-1,few,TRBD1,TRBV5-1,CASSLEGRGRHCEQFF,TGCGCCAGCAGCTTGGAGGGCAGGGGGCGTCACTGTGAGCAGTTCTTC
TRBJ2-1,few,NA,TRBV5-5,CASNLWTGPNEQFF,TGTGCCAGCAACCTTTGGACGGGCCCCAATGAGCAGTTCTTC
TRBJ2-1,many,TRBD2,TRBV11-2,CASSLSLAGSMDEQFF,TGTGCCAGCAGCTTGAGTCTAGCGGGGTCTATGGATGAGCAGTTCTTC
TRBJ2-1,few,NA,TRBV7-9,CASSSPLVDSSYNEQFF,TGTGCCAGCAGCTCTCCGCTGGTTGACAGCTCCTACAATGAGCAGTTCTTC
TRBJ2-5,NA,NA,TRBV10-3,CAIRGRETQYF,TGTGCCATCAGGGGGAGGGAGACCCAGTACTTC
TRBJ2-1,few,NA,TRBV28,CASSPHAGAPYNEQFF,TGTGCCAGCAGCCCTCATGCGGGGGCCCCCTACAATGAGCAGTTCTTC
TRBJ2-5,few,TRBD2,TRBV6-5,CASSYFLAGVSETQYF,TGTGCCAGCAGTTACTTCCTAGCGGGAGTTTCAGAGACCCAGTACTTC
TRBJ1-1,NA,NA,TRBV6-6,CASRMTANTEAFF,TGTGCCAGCAGAATGACAGCGAACACTGAAGCTTTCTTT
TRBJ2-7,NA,TRBD1,TRBV18,CASSHAGTGLSYEQYF,TGTGCCAGCTCACATGCAGGGACAGGCCTCTCCTACGAGCAGTACTTC
TRBJ2-7,few,TRBD1,TRBV4-2,CASSQGGTGDGEQYF,TGTGCCAGCAGCCAAGGGGGGACAGGGGACGGAGAGCAGTACTTC
TRBJ2-3,many,TRBD2,TRBV6-4,CASAAAGGADTQYF,TGTGCCAGCGCTGCAGCGGGAGGCGCAGATACGCAGTATTTT
TRBJ2-1,NA,TRBD1,TRBV4-1,CASSSRDREYNEQFF,TGCGCCAGCAGCTCCCGGGACAGAGAATACAATGAGCAGTTCTTC
TRBJ2-1,NA,NA,TRBV10-3,CAISDKYNEQFF,TGTGCCATCAGTGACAAGTACAATGAGCAGTTCTTC
TRBJ2-7,NA,NA,TRBV28,CASSRVPSSYEQYF,TGTGCCAGCAGTAGGGTTCCGAGCTCCTACGAGCAGTACTTC
TRBJ2-5,few,TRBD2,TRBV10-3,CAIRAGLAGVGLQETQYF,TGTGCCATCAGGGCGGGACTAGCGGGAGTTGGCCTCCAAGAGACCCAGTACTTC
TRBJ2-3,many,NA,TRBV10-2,CASSESGGVVVGDTQYF,TGCGCCAGCAGTGAGTCTGGGGGAGTTGTAGTGGGAGATACGCAGTATTTT
TRBJ1-4,few,TRBD1,TRBV7-6,CASSSGQGLEKLFF,TGTGCCAGCAGCTCGGGACAGGGGCTCGAAAAACTGTTTTTT
TRBJ2-1,NA,NA,TRBV20-1,CSAQYNEQFF,TGCAGTGCTCAGTACAATGAGCAGTTCTTC
TRBJ2-2,few,TRBD2,TRBV12-5,CASGFGGDGRTGELFF,TGTGCTAGTGGTTTTGGGGGGGACGGGCGAACCGGGGAGCTGTTTTTT
TRBJ2-5,NA,TRBD2,TRBV27,CASGLTSGGRETQYF,TGTGCCAGCGGTCTGACTAGCGGAGGGAGGGAGACCCAGTACTTC
TRBJ2-7,few,NA,TRBV19,CASSLRPVVYEQYF,TGTGCCAGTAGTCTCCGACCAGTCGTTTACGAGCAGTACTTC
TRBJ2-1,NA,TRBD2,TRBV7-8,CASSFESSGSSYNEQFF,TGTGCCAGCAGCTTCGAATCTAGCGGCAGCTCCTACAATGAGCAGTTCTTC
TRBJ1-6,NA,NA,TRBV4-3,CASSPALNSPLHF,TGCGCCAGCAGCCCGGCCCTTAATTCACCCCTCCACTTT
TRBJ2-5,NA,NA,TRBV7-7,CASSSSDLAQETQYF,TGTGCTAGCAGCTCGTCGGACTTGGCACAAGAGACCCAGTACTTC